Presented here are 4 T cell receptor beta chains from one specimen sequenced in a study of blood T cell repertoires in COVID-19. Generated by immunoSEQ multiplex PCR, the TCRdb table keeps only in-frame clones and is missing some. The repertoire consists of under 250,000 clones, with around 83% occurring once and the leading ten covering roughly 8.7%. Sequencing used peripheral blood. All receptors derive from a man aged 50-59 years with active or convalescent COVID-19.

The rearrangement links TRBV7-3 to TRBJ2-7; D possibly corresponds to TRBD2 (6 bases). Germline values: CDR1 SGHTA, CDR2 FQGTGA. Trimming cost V 2 bases and J 4 bases, with 9 bases left between them. The CDR3 is made up of 13 amino acids. The CDR3 here is CASSLLGRYEQYF. The CDR3 coding sequence is TGTGCCAGCAGCTTATTGGGGAGGTACGAGCAGTACTTC.

V is TRBV6-2 or TRBV6-3 and J is TRBJ1-1; a possible D gene is TRBD1 (6 bases). The CDR3 is 15 amino acids. V was trimmed by 1 base and J by 6 bases, leaving 15 bases between them. The germline CDR1 and CDR2 sequences are MNHEY and SVGEGT. The CDR3 reads CASSYLGGGGSEAFF. For the CDR3, the DNA is TGTGCCAGCAGTTACTTAGGTGGCGGGGGCTCTGAAGCTTTCTTT.

The chain uses TRBV14 and TRBJ2-1; TRBD2 might be the D (6 bases). The germline V gene has CDR1 SGHDN and CDR2 FVKESK. The V end was cut by 1 base, the J end by 5 bases, with 15 bases between. CDR3 size: 16 residues. The DNA for the CDR3 is TGTGCCAGCAGCCAAGCCCTAAGGCGGGGAGACAATGAGCAGTTCTTC. It encodes CASSQALRRGDNEQFF. The full variable domain, completed using reference TRBV14 and TRBJ2-1, is EAGVTQFPSHSVIEKGQTVTLRCDPISGHDNLYWYRRVMGKEIKFLLHFVKESKQDESGMPNNRFLAERTGGTYSTLKVQPAELEDSGVYFCASSQALRRGDNEQFFGPGTRLTVL.

There are a few counts of this clone. The chain is built from TRBV28 and TRBJ2-3, with TRBD2 matching 7 bases. The CDR3 totals 12 residues. Germline trimming cut 9 bases from V and 6 bases from J; bases unmatched to any gene: 6. Per germline, CDR1 MDHEN and CDR2 SYDVKM. The CDR3 nucleotides read TGTGCCAGTTGGGGAGGGGCCGATACGCAGTATTTT. Protein product: CASWGGADTQYF.